The clone carrying this T cell receptor beta chain was recorded a few times. Its matching antigen is unknown. Libraries were prepared by immunoSEQ multiplex PCR; TCRdb keeps only in-frame clonotypes and omits some of them. The sample lists some 84,000 clones, 82% seen once, with more than 8% in the top ten. Trimming removed 3 bases at V and 0 bases at J, with 8 bases between. The CDR3 contains 14 residues. CDR1 and CDR2 (germline): LNHDA, SQIVND (reference sequence). This sample was taken from a study of PD-L1 blockade in urothelial cancer. The overall study: Patients had undergone 0 to 3 prior chemotherapy regimens. The study, taken as a whole, reports: Sub-median blood TCR clonality before treatment predicted longer survival.

The V gene is TRBV19, the J gene TRBJ1-1, with D possibly being TRBD1 (6 bases). The source of this sequence is a man between 65 and 85 years old with urothelial cancer. The sequencing used PBMCs, collected around atezolizumab (anti-PD-L1) treatment. CDR3 DNA: TGTGCCAGTAGTATGACAGGAGTGAACACTGAAGCTTTCTTT. As protein: CASSMTGVNTEAFF.